This entry lists 5 T cell receptor beta chains sequenced from one sample in a study of T cell changes during pregnancy in multiple sclerosis. Clones were read by immunoSEQ multiplex PCR, and TCRdb kept only the in-frame ones, dropping some. Of under 70,000 clones listed, 91% are singletons. The sample was peripheral blood, taken in the third trimester of pregnancy. Receptors were obtained from a female donor in good health, enrolled as a control in a pregnancy study.

V and J are TRBV6-5 and TRBJ2-5; TRBD2 is a possible D gene (6 bases). The germline gives CDR1 MNHEY, CDR2 SVGAGI. CDR3 length equals 15 residues. The V gene lost 2 bases and the J gene lost 11 bases, with 21 bases spanning the gap. CDR3 residues: CASSYGTGALGEQYF. As DNA, the CDR3 is TGTGCCAGCAGTTACGGGACGGGAGCGTTGGGAGAGCAGTACTTC.

The CDR3 DNA sequence: TGTGCTAGTGGGATTCTTCGCGATTCACCCCTCCACTTT. It encodes CASGILRDSPLHF. The chain recombines TRBV12-5 with TRBJ1-6; D is ambiguous. Germline-derived CDR1 and CDR2 are LGHNT and FRNRAP. V lost 6 bases and J lost 8, with 11 bases in between. The CDR3 extends over 13 amino acids.

The chain combines TRBV5-5 with TRBJ1-5; no clear D. The CDR3 contains 16 residues. Germline CDR1 and CDR2: SGHKS and YYEKEE (reference sequence). V was trimmed by 1 base and J by 3 bases, leaving 14 bases between them. In nucleotides, the CDR3 is TGTGCCAGCAGCTTGAGAACACTAGGTTCCAATCAGCCCCAGCATTTT. This codes for CASSLRTLGSNQPQHF.

This chain joins TRBV7-9 and TRBJ2-1; 11 bases agree with TRBD2. Germline CDR1 and CDR2: SEHNR and FQNEAQ (reference sequence). J was trimmed by 3 bases and V by 0 bases; bases with no gene match: 1. The CDR3 length is 16 residues. As DNA, the CDR3 is TGTGCCAGCAGCTTAGCCGGGACTAGCGGCTACAATGAGCAGTTCTTC. This sequence encodes CASSLAGTSGYNEQFF.

V gene TRBV6-4 combines with J gene TRBJ1-1; D is possibly TRBD1 (6 bases). The CDR3 is made up of 15 amino acids. Germline V CDR1 and CDR2: MRHNA, SNTAGT. V lost 6 bases and J lost 5, with 19 bases in between. In DNA, the CDR3 is TGTGCCAGCAGGAACACGGGGGGCGCGGGAACTGAAGCTTTCTTT. Protein product: CASRNTGGAGTEAFF.